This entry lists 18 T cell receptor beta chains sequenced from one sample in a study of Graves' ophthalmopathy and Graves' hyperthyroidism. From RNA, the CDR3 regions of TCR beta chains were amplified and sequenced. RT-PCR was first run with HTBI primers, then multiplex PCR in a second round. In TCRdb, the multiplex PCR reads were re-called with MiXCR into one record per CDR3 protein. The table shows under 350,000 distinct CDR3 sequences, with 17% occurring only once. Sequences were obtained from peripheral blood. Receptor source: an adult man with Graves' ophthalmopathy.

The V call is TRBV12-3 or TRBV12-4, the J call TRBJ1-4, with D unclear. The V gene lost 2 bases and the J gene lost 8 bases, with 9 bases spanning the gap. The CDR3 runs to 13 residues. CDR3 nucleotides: TGTGCCAGCAGTTTATTGCCGGGAGAAAAACTGTTTTTT. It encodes CASSLLPGEKLFF.

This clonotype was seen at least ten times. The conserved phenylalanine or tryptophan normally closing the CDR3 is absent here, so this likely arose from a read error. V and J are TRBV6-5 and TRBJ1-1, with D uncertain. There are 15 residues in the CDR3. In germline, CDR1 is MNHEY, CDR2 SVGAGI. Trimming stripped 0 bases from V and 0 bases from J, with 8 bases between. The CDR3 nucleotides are TGTGCCAGCAGTTACTCGCAGACTATGAACACTGAAGCTTTCCTT. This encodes CASSYSQTMNTEAFL.

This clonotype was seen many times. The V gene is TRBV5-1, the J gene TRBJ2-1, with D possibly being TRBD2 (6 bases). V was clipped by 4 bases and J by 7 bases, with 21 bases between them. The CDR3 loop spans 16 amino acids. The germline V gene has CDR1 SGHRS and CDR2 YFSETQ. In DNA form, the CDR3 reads TGCGCCAGCAGCCTCACTATCAACCCCGGGGGAAATGAGCAGTTCTTC. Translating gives CASSLTINPGGNEQFF.

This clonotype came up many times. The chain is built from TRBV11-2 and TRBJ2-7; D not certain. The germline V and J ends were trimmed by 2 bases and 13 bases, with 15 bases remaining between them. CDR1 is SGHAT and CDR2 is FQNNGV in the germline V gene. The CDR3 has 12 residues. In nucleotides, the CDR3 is TGTGCCAGCAGCTTAACCCGGAACACTGCTTACTTC. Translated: CASSLTRNTAYF.

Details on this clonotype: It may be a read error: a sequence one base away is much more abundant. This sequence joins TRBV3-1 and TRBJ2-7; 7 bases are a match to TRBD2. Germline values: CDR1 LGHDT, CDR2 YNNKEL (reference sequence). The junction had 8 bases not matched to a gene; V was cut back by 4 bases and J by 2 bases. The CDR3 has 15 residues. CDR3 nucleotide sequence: TGTGCCAGCAGCCGAGTCTGGGAGGGCCCCTACGAGCAGTACTTC. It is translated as CASSRVWEGPYEQYF.

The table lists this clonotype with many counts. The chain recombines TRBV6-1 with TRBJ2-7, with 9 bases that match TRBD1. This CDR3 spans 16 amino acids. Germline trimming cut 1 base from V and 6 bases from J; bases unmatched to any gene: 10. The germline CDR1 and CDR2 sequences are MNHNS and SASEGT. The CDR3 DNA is TGTGCCAGCAGTGAAGTTCTTCGGACAGGGGTAATCGAGCAGTACTTC. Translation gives CASSEVLRTGVIEQYF.

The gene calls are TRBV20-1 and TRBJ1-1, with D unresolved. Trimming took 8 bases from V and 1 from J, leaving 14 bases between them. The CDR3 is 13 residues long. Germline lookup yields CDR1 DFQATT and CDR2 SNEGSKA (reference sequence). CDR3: CSSDIPQNTEAFF. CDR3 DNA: TGCAGTTCTGACATTCCCCAGAACACTGAAGCTTTCTTT.

CDR3 nucleotides: TGTGCCACCTCGGTAGCGGAGGGGAACCCTGCACATGGCTACACCTTC. Residues: CATSVAEGNPAHGYTF. The chain has TRBV27 and TRBJ1-2, with D possibly being TRBD1 (5 bases). The CDR3 is 16 amino acids. Germline V CDR1 and CDR2: MNHEY, SMNVEV (reference sequence). The V end was cut by 10 bases, the J end by 6 bases, with 27 bases between.

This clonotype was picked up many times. The CDR3 DNA is TGTGCCAGCGCCTGGGATTCGAATCAGCCCCAGCATTTT. This codes for CASAWDSNQPQHF. The chain links TRBV7-3 to TRBJ1-5; D is unclear. Germline lookup yields CDR1 SGHTA and CDR2 FQGTGA. The ends were cut back, 8 bases at V and 4 bases at J, with 12 bases in the middle. The CDR3 is 13 residues long.

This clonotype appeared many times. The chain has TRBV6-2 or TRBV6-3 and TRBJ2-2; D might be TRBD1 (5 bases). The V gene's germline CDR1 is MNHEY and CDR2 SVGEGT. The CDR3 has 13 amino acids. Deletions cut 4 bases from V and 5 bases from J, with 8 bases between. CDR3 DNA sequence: TGTGCCAGCAGTTGGGGCCAAACCGGGGAGCTGTTTTTT. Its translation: CASSWGQTGELFF.

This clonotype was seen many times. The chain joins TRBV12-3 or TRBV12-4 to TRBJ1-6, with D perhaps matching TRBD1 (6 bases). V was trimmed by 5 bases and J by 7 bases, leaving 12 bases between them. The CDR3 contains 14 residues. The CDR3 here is CASSTGSWNSPLHF. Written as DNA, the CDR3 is TGTGCCAGCAGTACAGGGAGTTGGAATTCACCCCTCCACTTT.

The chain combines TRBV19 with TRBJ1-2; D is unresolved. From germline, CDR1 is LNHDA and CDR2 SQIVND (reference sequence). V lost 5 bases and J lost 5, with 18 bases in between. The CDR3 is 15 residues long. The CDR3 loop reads CASSPLLDPTYGYTF. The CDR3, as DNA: TGTGCCAGTAGTCCCCTACTAGATCCAACTTATGGCTACACCTTC.

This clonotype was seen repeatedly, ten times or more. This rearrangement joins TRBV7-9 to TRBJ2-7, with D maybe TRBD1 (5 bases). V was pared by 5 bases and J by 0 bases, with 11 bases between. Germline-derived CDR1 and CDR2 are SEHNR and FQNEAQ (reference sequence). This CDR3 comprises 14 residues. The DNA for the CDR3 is TGTGCCAGCAGCCAACCAGGGTCCTCCTACGAGCAGTACTTC. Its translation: CASSQPGSSYEQYF. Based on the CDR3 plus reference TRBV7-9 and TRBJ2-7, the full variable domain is DTGVSQNPRHKITKRGQNVTFRCDPISEHNRLYWYRQTLGQGPEFLTYFQNEAQLEKSRLLSDRFSAERPKGSFSTLEIQRTEQGDSAMYLCASSQPGSSYEQYFGPGTRLTVT.

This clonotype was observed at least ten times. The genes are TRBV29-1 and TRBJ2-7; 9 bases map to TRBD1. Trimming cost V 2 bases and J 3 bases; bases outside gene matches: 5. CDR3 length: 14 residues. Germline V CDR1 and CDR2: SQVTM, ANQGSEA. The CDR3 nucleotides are TGCAGCGTTGAAAAAGGACAGGGGTACTACGAGCAGTACTTC. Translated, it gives CSVEKGQGYYEQYF.

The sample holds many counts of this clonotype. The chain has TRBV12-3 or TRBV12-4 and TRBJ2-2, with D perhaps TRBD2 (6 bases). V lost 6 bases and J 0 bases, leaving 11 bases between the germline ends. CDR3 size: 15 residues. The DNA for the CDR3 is TGTGCCAGCAGGGAGGGGTACCCGAACACCGGGGAGCTGTTTTTT. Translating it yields CASREGYPNTGELFF.

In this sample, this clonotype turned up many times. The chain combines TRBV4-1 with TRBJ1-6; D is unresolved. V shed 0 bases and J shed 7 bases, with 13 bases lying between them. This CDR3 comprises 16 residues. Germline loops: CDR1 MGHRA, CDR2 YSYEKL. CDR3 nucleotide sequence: TGCGCCAGCAGCCAAGAAGAAGGAGTATTAAATTCACCCCTCCACTTT. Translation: CASSQEEGVLNSPLHF.

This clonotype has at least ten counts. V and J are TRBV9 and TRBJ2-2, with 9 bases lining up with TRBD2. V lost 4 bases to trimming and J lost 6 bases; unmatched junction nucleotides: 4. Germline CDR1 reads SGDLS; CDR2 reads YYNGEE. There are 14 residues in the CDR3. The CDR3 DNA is TGTGCCAGCAGCCCCCGACTAGCGGCCGGGGAGCTGTTTTTT. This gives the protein CASSPRLAAGELFF.

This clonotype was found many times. CDR3 DNA sequence: TGCAGTGCTAGTCTTTTAGAGACCCAGTACTTC. This sequence encodes CSASLLETQYF. This rearrangement joins TRBV20-1 to TRBJ2-5; D remains unclear. Trimming stripped 3 bases from V and 4 bases from J, with 6 bases between. The CDR3 covers 11 residues. Germline values: CDR1 DFQATT, CDR2 SNEGSKA (reference sequence).